This entry features one TCR beta chain sequence. Generated by immunoSEQ multiplex PCR, the TCRdb table keeps only in-frame clones and is missing some. Counted here are some 80,000 clones, about 96% occurring once; the ten biggest clones make up around 0.31%. The V and J ends lost 5 bases and 2 bases, in that order; junction bases with no gene match: 7. CDR1 is LNHNV, CDR2 YYDKDF, per germline (reference sequence). The CDR3 runs 15 residues. The entry originates in a study of technical replicates of blood from a handful of donors. The TCR comes from a human donor in good health. V usage is TRBV15 and J usage is TRBJ2-7; TRBD2 matches at 9 bases. The specimen sequenced was T cells isolated from PBMCs. The CDR3: CATSPRLAAAYEQYF. The CDR3 DNA follows: TGTGCCACCAGCCCCCGACTAGCGGCCGCCTACGAGCAGTACTTC.